These T cell receptor beta chains were read from a single sample in a study of TIL therapy for anti-PD-1-resistant metastatic lung cancer. Clones were read by immunoSEQ multiplex PCR, and TCRdb kept only the in-frame ones, dropping some. The table shows about 26,000 clones, with roughly two thirds occurring only once. This sample comprised tumor tissue, obtained at baseline. The receptors were gathered from a woman aged 30-85 years with non-small cell lung cancer. Both conserved end residues are part of each CDR3. The D gene is left open where the match is weak. Clone size is shown for a subset of rows, as once, few, many or a class of expanded clone.

d_gene: TRBD2
abundance: -
j_gene: TRBJ2-2
v_gene: TRBV5-1
CDR3aa: CASSTEAGGATGELFF
CDR3nt: TGCGCCAGCAGCACGGAGGCGGGAGGGGCAACCGGGGAGCTGTTTTTT

d_gene: -
abundance: few
j_gene: TRBJ2-2
v_gene: TRBV1
CDR3aa: CTSSQGVPGELFF
CDR3nt: TGCACCAGCAGCCAAGGAGTGCCCGGGGAGCTGTTTTTT

d_gene: -
abundance: -
j_gene: TRBJ1-2
v_gene: TRBV4-2
CDR3aa: CASSQTWEDGYTF
CDR3nt: TGTGCCAGCAGCCAGACCTGGGAGGATGGCTACACCTTC

d_gene: -
abundance: few
j_gene: TRBJ2-7
v_gene: TRBV7-2
CDR3aa: CASSLQKGPSYEQYF
CDR3nt: TGTGCCAGCAGCCTCCAGAAGGGGCCCTCCTACGAGCAGTACTTC

d_gene: TRBD2
abundance: -
j_gene: TRBJ2-2
v_gene: TRBV2
CDR3aa: CATSIQGGPTGELFF
CDR3nt: TGTGCCACCAGTATTCAGGGAGGGCCGACCGGGGAGCTGTTTTTT

d_gene: -
abundance: medium-sized
j_gene: TRBJ2-7
v_gene: TRBV10-3
CDR3aa: CAIGAGYEQYF
CDR3nt: TGTGCCATCGGCGCGGGCTACGAGCAGTACTTC

d_gene: -
abundance: few
j_gene: TRBJ2-5
v_gene: TRBV20-1
CDR3aa: CSAGPQETQYF
CDR3nt: TGCAGCGCCGGGCCCCAAGAGACCCAGTACTTC

d_gene: TRBD2
abundance: -
j_gene: TRBJ2-7
v_gene: TRBV2
CDR3aa: CASLGALAGGQTYEQYF
CDR3nt: TGTGCCAGTTTAGGGGCACTAGCGGGAGGCCAAACCTACGAGCAGTACTTC

d_gene: -
abundance: -
j_gene: TRBJ1-4
v_gene: TRBV6-1
CDR3aa: CASSGGVDRASIFF
CDR3nt: TGTGCCAGCAGTGGAGGAGTCGATCGGGCTTCTATCTTTTTT

d_gene: -
abundance: -
j_gene: TRBJ1-4
v_gene: TRBV6-1
CDR3aa: CASTGQGLTNEKLFF
CDR3nt: TGTGCCAGCACCGGTCAGGGGCTGACTAATGAAAAACTGTTTTTT

d_gene: -
abundance: -
j_gene: TRBJ2-5
v_gene: TRBV10-3
CDR3aa: CAISTARGGGEETQYF
CDR3nt: TGTGCCATCAGTACAGCTCGAGGCGGAGGAGAAGAGACCCAGTACTTC

d_gene: TRBD2
abundance: -
j_gene: TRBJ2-5
v_gene: TRBV30
CDR3aa: CAWGLAQETQYF
CDR3nt: TGTGCCTGGGGACTAGCGCAAGAGACCCAGTACTTC

d_gene: TRBD1
abundance: -
j_gene: TRBJ1-4
v_gene: TRBV2
CDR3aa: CASIWDRDNEKLFF
CDR3nt: TGTGCCAGCATTTGGGACAGAGATAATGAAAAACTGTTTTTT

d_gene: TRBD1
abundance: -
j_gene: TRBJ1-2
v_gene: TRBV7-9
CDR3aa: CASRGDRNYGYTF
CDR3nt: TGTGCCAGCAGGGGGGACAGGAATTATGGCTACACCTTC

d_gene: -
abundance: -
j_gene: TRBJ2-3
v_gene: TRBV7-9
CDR3aa: CASSLVAGGTDTQYF
CDR3nt: TGTGCCAGCAGCTTAGTGGCAGGAGGCACAGATACGCAGTATTTT

d_gene: -
abundance: few
j_gene: TRBJ2-1
v_gene: TRBV5-1
CDR3aa: CASSLGEYEQFF
CDR3nt: TGCGCCAGCAGCTTAGGGGAGTATGAGCAGTTCTTC

d_gene: -
abundance: -
j_gene: TRBJ2-1
v_gene: TRBV15
CDR3aa: CATSGKRTTYNEQFF
CDR3nt: TGTGCCACCAGCGGAAAGCGGACTACCTACAATGAGCAGTTCTTC

d_gene: TRBD2
abundance: -
j_gene: TRBJ2-3
v_gene: TRBV29-1
CDR3aa: CSGAGVRADTQYF
CDR3nt: TGCAGCGGTGCGGGAGTTCGGGCAGATACGCAGTATTTT

d_gene: TRBD1
abundance: -
j_gene: TRBJ1-3
v_gene: TRBV30
CDR3aa: CAWGGQTNSGNTIYF
CDR3nt: TGTGCCTGGGGGGGACAGACGAACTCTGGAAACACCATATATTTT

d_gene: -
abundance: -
j_gene: TRBJ1-4
v_gene: TRBV6-5
CDR3aa: CASSYSEGLGNEKLFF
CDR3nt: TGTGCCAGCAGTTACTCGGAGGGTCTCGGTAATGAAAAACTGTTTTTT

d_gene: TRBD2
abundance: -
j_gene: TRBJ2-7
v_gene: TRBV19
CDR3aa: CASSIDSGSLYEQYF
CDR3nt: TGTGCCAGTAGTATAGATAGCGGGAGCTTATACGAGCAGTACTTC

d_gene: TRBD1
abundance: -
j_gene: TRBJ2-1
v_gene: TRBV4-2
CDR3aa: CASSTDRDNEQFF
CDR3nt: TGTGCCAGCAGCACGGACAGGGACAATGAGCAGTTCTTC

d_gene: TRBD2
abundance: -
j_gene: TRBJ2-1
v_gene: TRBV11-2
CDR3aa: CASGTSGGNEQFF
CDR3nt: TGTGCCAGCGGGACTAGCGGAGGGAATGAGCAGTTCTTC

d_gene: TRBD2
abundance: -
j_gene: TRBJ2-3
v_gene: TRBV11-2
CDR3aa: CASSHSGRSDTQYF
CDR3nt: TGTGCCAGCAGCCATAGCGGGAGGTCGGATACGCAGTATTTT

d_gene: TRBD1
abundance: medium-sized
j_gene: TRBJ1-5
v_gene: TRBV19
CDR3aa: CASSGTENQPQHF
CDR3nt: TGTGCCAGTAGTGGGACAGAAAATCAGCCCCAGCATTTT

d_gene: -
abundance: -
j_gene: TRBJ1-1
v_gene: TRBV30
CDR3aa: CAWSVGLNTEAFF
CDR3nt: TGTGCCTGGAGTGTGGGCCTTAACACTGAAGCTTTCTTT

d_gene: TRBD2
abundance: -
j_gene: TRBJ2-1
v_gene: TRBV5-1
CDR3aa: CATAPGLAGGAEQFF
CDR3nt: TGCGCCACCGCCCCGGGACTAGCGGGAGGTGCTGAGCAGTTCTTC

d_gene: TRBD2
abundance: few
j_gene: TRBJ2-7
v_gene: TRBV9
CDR3aa: CASSVASGSSEQYF
CDR3nt: TGTGCCAGCAGCGTAGCTAGCGGGAGTAGCGAGCAGTACTTC

d_gene: TRBD2
abundance: -
j_gene: TRBJ2-1
v_gene: TRBV19
CDR3aa: CASSSRGLAVSINEQFF
CDR3nt: TGTGCCAGTAGTAGCCGGGGACTAGCCGTATCCATCAATGAGCAGTTCTTC

d_gene: -
abundance: -
j_gene: TRBJ2-5
v_gene: TRBV6-6
CDR3aa: CASSDVQETQYF
CDR3nt: TGTGCCAGCAGTGACGTCCAAGAGACCCAGTACTTC

d_gene: TRBD1
abundance: -
j_gene: TRBJ2-2
v_gene: TRBV5-4
CDR3aa: CASSLGTGSTGELFF
CDR3nt: TGTGCCAGCAGCTTGGGGACAGGGTCAACCGGGGAGCTGTTTTTT

d_gene: TRBD1
abundance: -
j_gene: TRBJ1-4
v_gene: TRBV4-1
CDR3aa: CASSQLPGTGDATNEKLFF
CDR3nt: TGCGCCAGCAGCCAACTTCCCGGGACAGGGGACGCAACTAATGAAAAACTGTTTTTT

d_gene: -
abundance: -
j_gene: TRBJ2-4
v_gene: TRBV7-2
CDR3aa: CASSLLPGRAKNIQYF
CDR3nt: TGTGCCAGCAGCTTACTGCCAGGGCGAGCCAAAAACATTCAGTACTTC

d_gene: -
abundance: -
j_gene: TRBJ2-5
v_gene: TRBV5-1
CDR3aa: CASSLEHPGGETQYF
CDR3nt: TGCGCCAGCAGCTTGGAACACCCCGGGGGCGAGACCCAGTACTTC

d_gene: -
abundance: -
j_gene: TRBJ2-1
v_gene: TRBV6-5
CDR3aa: CASSYSVGLVEQFF
CDR3nt: TGTGCCAGCAGTTACTCGGTTGGACTGGTTGAGCAGTTCTTC

d_gene: -
abundance: -
j_gene: TRBJ2-7
v_gene: TRBV4-2
CDR3aa: CASSAPGPPYEQYF
CDR3nt: TGTGCCAGCAGCGCACCGGGACCCCCTTACGAGCAGTACTTC